Listed here are 14 T cell receptor beta chains from one sample, sequenced in a study of cytomegalovirus exposure and HLA in healthy donors. With 60 Vbeta and 13 Jbeta primers, the PCR was carried out. Assay used: immunoSEQ multiplex PCR; TCRdb lists only in-frame clones, some missing. This sample's clone table lists 200,000 or so clones. Source material: PBMCs. Receptors originate from a boy aged 5-17 years in good health and CMV-seronegative.

The genes are TRBV11-2 and TRBJ2-1; 11 bases agree with TRBD2. The trim removed 4 bases at V and 2 bases at J, leaving 10 bases unmatched. The CDR3 runs 18 residues. Per the germline V gene, CDR1 is SGHAT and CDR2 is FQNNGV. The CDR3 DNA sequence: TGTGCCAGCAGCTATAGTGCCTTTAGCGGGGGGGCCTACAATGAGCAGTTCTTC. Its translation is CASSYSAFSGGAYNEQFF.

The chain employs TRBV27 and TRBJ1-1, with D possibly matching TRBD1 (6 bases). Per germline, CDR1 MNHEY and CDR2 SMNVEV (reference sequence). Trimming stripped 5 bases from V and 10 bases from J, with 14 bases between. CDR3 length equals 12 residues. The CDR3 sequence: CASSAPGAAAFF. CDR3 DNA: TGTGCCAGCAGTGCACCAGGGGCAGCAGCTTTCTTT.

The V call is TRBV6-7, the J call TRBJ2-3; possibly TRBD1 for D (6 bases). TRBV6-7 is an ORF; its function is uncertain. The germline V and J ends were trimmed by 2 bases and 6 bases, with 15 bases remaining between them. The CDR3 extends over 15 amino acids. Here the CDR3 reads CASSYGRGCGDTQYF. The CDR3 DNA is TGTGCCAGCAGTTACGGCAGGGGTTGTGGGGATACGCAGTATTTT.

The genes are TRBV7-8 and TRBJ1-1; no definite D call. V lost 5 bases, J lost 3 bases, and 19 bases lay in between. CDR1 is SGHVS, CDR2 FQNEAQ, per germline. CDR3 size: 16 residues. CDR3 sequence reads: CASSPQVGSSYTEAFF. The CDR3, as DNA: TGTGCCAGCAGCCCCCAGGTGGGCAGTTCTTACACTGAAGCTTTCTTT.

This chain's CDR3 is CASNHGGTDRRTGELFF. The CDR3 DNA follows: TGTGCCAGCAACCATGGGGGGACAGACCGAAGGACCGGGGAGCTGTTTTTT. The genes are TRBV5-5 and TRBJ2-2; maybe TRBD1 (7 bases). Germline values: CDR1 SGHKS, CDR2 YYEKEE (reference sequence). CDR3 length equals 17 residues. Trimming left V 6 bases short and J 5 bases short, with 23 bases between.

This chain's CDR3 is CASSPRGRGEIGEQFF. Here the CDR3 DNA reads TGTGCCAGCAGCCCGAGGGGGCGGGGGGAAATCGGTGAGCAGTTCTTC. This chain links TRBV5-5 with TRBJ2-1; a weak D match, TRBD2 (8 bases). The CDR3 contains 16 residues. Germline V gene sequence: CDR1 SGHKS, CDR2 YYEKEE (reference sequence). V was cut by 4 bases and J by 9 bases, with 23 bases left in between.

CDR3: CASSPEWTGRYEQYF. DNA for the CDR3: TGCGCCAGCAGCCCGGAATGGACAGGGAGATACGAGCAGTACTTC. The chain couples TRBV5-1 to TRBJ2-7, with 8 nucleotides matching TRBD1. The J segment lost 4 bases and the V segment lost 4 bases, leaving 10 bases of the junction unmatched. The CDR3 extends over 15 amino acids. Germline CDR1 and CDR2: SGHRS and YFSETQ.

The chain has TRBV12-5 and TRBJ2-3; 10 positions match TRBD2. The ends lost 2 bases at V and 3 bases at J; junction bases unmatched: 5. The CDR3 runs to 16 residues. CDR1 is LGHNT and CDR2 is FRNRAP in the germline V gene. As DNA, the CDR3 is TGTGCTAGTGGTTTGCTACTAGCGGGGCGTACAGATACGCAGTATTTT. As protein: CASGLLLAGRTDTQYF.

The V call is TRBV27, the J call TRBJ1-3; 7 bases fit TRBD1. In germline, CDR1 is MNHEY, CDR2 SMNVEV (reference sequence). The CDR3 consists of 15 residues. The V and J ends lost 5 bases and 0 bases, in that order; junction bases with no gene match: 4. This CDR3 reads CASSRQGSSGNTIYF. CDR3 DNA sequence: TGTGCCAGCAGTCGACAGGGCTCCTCTGGAAACACCATATATTTT.

The chain employs TRBV9 and TRBJ2-6, with 7 positions matching TRBD2. V was pared by 3 bases and J by 0 bases, with 6 bases of the junction left unmatched. This CDR3 has 17 residues. CDR1 is SGDLS and CDR2 is YYNGEE in the germline V gene. This CDR3 reads CASSEREGRSGANVLTF. The CDR3 nucleotides are TGTGCCAGCAGCGAGAGGGAGGGGCGCTCTGGGGCCAACGTCCTGACTTTC.

The chain joins TRBV28 to TRBJ1-6, with no clear D. V was trimmed by 10 bases and J by 7 bases, leaving 17 bases between them. This CDR3 has 14 residues. Per germline, CDR1 MDHEN and CDR2 SYDVKM. The CDR3 is CATAWTSENSPLHF. In nucleotides, the CDR3 is TGTGCCACTGCGTGGACTTCGGAGAATTCACCCCTCCACTTT.

J is TRBJ1-5 and V is TRBV19, with D uncertain. V was shortened by 3 bases and J by 10 bases, with 10 bases between the two germline ends. Per the germline V gene, CDR1 is LNHDA and CDR2 is SQIVND (reference sequence). CDR3 length: 12 amino acids. The CDR3 DNA follows: TGTGCCAGTAGTATGCTCGGACTCCCCCAGCATTTT. As protein: CASSMLGLPQHF.

CDR3 protein: CASSLRLAGVNTGELFF. CDR3 coding DNA: TGTGCCAGCAGCTTACGACTAGCGGGGGTGAACACCGGGGAGCTGTTTTTT. V gene TRBV7-2 combines with J gene TRBJ2-2, with 12 bases fitting TRBD2. The CDR3 has 17 residues. Germline V lookup: CDR1 SGHTA, CDR2 FQGNSA. With 2 bases clipped from V and 1 base from J, the junction kept 2 bases outside the gene matches. The entire variable domain, with the rest obtained from reference TRBV7-2 and TRBJ2-2, is as follows: GAGVSQSPSNKVTEKGKDVELRCDPISGHTALYWYRQSLGQGLEFLIYFQGNSAPDKSGLPSDRFSAERTGGSVSTLTIQRTQQEDSAVYLCASSLRLAGVNTGELFFGEGSRLTVL.

The chain uses TRBV19 and TRBJ1-6; 7 bases fit TRBD1. CDR1 and CDR2 from the germline V gene are LNHDA and SQIVND (reference sequence). This CDR3 is 14 amino acids long. The V segment lost 3 bases and the J segment 9 bases; nucleotides outside the gene matches: 5. Here the CDR3 reads CASSILQGSSPLHF. The CDR3 nucleotides read TGTGCCAGTAGTATCTTACAGGGGAGTTCACCCCTCCACTTT. The entire variable domain, with the rest obtained from reference TRBV19 and TRBJ1-6, is as follows: DGGITQSPKYLFRKEGQNVTLSCEQNLNHDAMYWYRQDPGQGLRLIYYSQIVNDFQKGDIAEGYSVSREKKESFPLTVTSAQKNPTAFYLCASSILQGSSPLHFGNGTRLTVT.